The 29 T cell receptor beta chains below all came from one sample that was sequenced in a study of PD-1 blockade in mismatch repair-deficient tumors. Produced via immunoSEQ multiplex PCR; TCRdb's table is partial and in-frame only. The table includes approximately 79,000 clones, about four fifths detected once. The sequencing here drew on peripheral blood, taken 44 weeks after starting pembrolizumab. The source is an adult with mismatch repair-deficient cancer.

The chain employs TRBV7-2 and TRBJ2-7, with a tentative D call TRBD2 (5 bases). CDR1 is SGHTA, CDR2 FQGNSA, per germline. This CDR3 region has 17 residues. V was cut by 1 base and J by 0 bases, with 16 bases left in between. CDR3 residues: CASSLEGSNGVSYEQYF. CDR3 bases: TGTGCCAGCAGCTTAGAAGGGAGCAACGGCGTCTCCTACGAGCAGTACTTC.

The J gene is TRBJ2-3, the V gene TRBV9, with 10 bases fitting TRBD2. Germline CDR1 and CDR2: SGDLS and YYNGEE. The V and J ends lost 5 bases and 1 base, in that order; junction bases with no gene match: 4. The length of the CDR3 is 15 residues. The CDR3 protein is CASRPGTSGTDTQYF. The CDR3 region has the DNA TGTGCCAGCAGACCCGGGACTAGCGGCACAGATACGCAGTATTTT.

This clone was counted once. J is TRBJ2-1 and V is TRBV7-3; D could derive from TRBD1 or TRBD2 (5 bases each). The CDR3 has 16 amino acids. CDR1 is SGHTA and CDR2 is FQGTGA in the germline V gene. Trimming pared 4 bases from V and 0 bases from J, leaving 13 bases between. In nucleotides, the CDR3 is TGTGCCAGCAGCTGGGGCACGGGGAGCTCCTACAATGAGCAGTTCTTC. Protein: CASSWGTGSSYNEQFF.

The chain is built from TRBV2 and TRBJ2-5, with 7 bases aligning to TRBD2. The germline V gene encodes CDR1 SNHLY and CDR2 FYNNEI. Trimming cost V 3 bases and J 2 bases; bases outside gene matches: 3. This CDR3 spans 14 amino acids. The CDR3 protein is CASSEVGLQETQYF. DNA for the CDR3: TGTGCCAGCAGTGAGGTGGGACTACAAGAGACCCAGTACTTC.

The V call is TRBV7-9, the J call TRBJ2-7; a possible D gene is TRBD2 (7 bases). CDR1 is SEHNR and CDR2 is FQNEAQ in the germline V gene (reference sequence). V lost 8 bases and J lost 3, with 11 bases in between. The CDR3 is made up of 12 amino acids. The CDR3 protein is CASGGGDYEQYF. The DNA of the CDR3 is TGTGCCAGCGGAGGGGGGGACTACGAGCAGTACTTC.

This sequence joins TRBV7-2 and TRBJ2-3, with 9 bases identical to TRBD2. The CDR3 length is 16 residues. Germline loops: CDR1 SGHTA, CDR2 FQGNSA. The V gene end was trimmed by 5 bases and the J gene end by 5 bases; junction bases not matched to a gene: 11. The CDR3 loop is CASSQKGSGRQDTQYF. DNA of the CDR3: TGTGCCAGCAGCCAGAAGGGTAGCGGGAGACAAGATACGCAGTATTTT.

The genes are TRBV18 and TRBJ1-2; maybe TRBD1 (6 bases). This CDR3 has 14 residues. V was clipped by 0 bases and J by 9 bases, with 14 bases between them. Germline V gene lookup returns CDR1 KGHSH and CDR2 LQKENI. This CDR3 reads CASSPPGGDRSYTF. The DNA for the CDR3 is TGTGCCAGCTCACCACCCGGGGGCGACAGGAGCTACACCTTC.

The chain combines TRBV6-5 with TRBJ2-7; 10 bases align to TRBD2. Germline loops: CDR1 MNHEY, CDR2 SVGAGI. The CDR3 spans 14 residues. Losses at the gene ends were 5 bases for V and 6 bases for J; bases not matched to a gene: 7. The CDR3 loop reads CASSLAGEVGEQYF. The CDR3 DNA reads TGTGCCAGCAGTCTAGCGGGAGAGGTTGGCGAGCAGTACTTC.

The genes are TRBV13 and TRBJ1-1; no reliable D call. Germline lookup yields CDR1 PRHDT and CDR2 FYEKMQ (reference sequence). V was shortened by 2 bases and J by 4 bases, with 5 bases between the two germline ends. The CDR3 is made up of 12 amino acids. CDR3 bases: TGTGCCAGCAGCTTAAAGGGCACTGAAGCTTTCTTT. Its protein is CASSLKGTEAFF.

The chain has TRBV2 and TRBJ2-1; the match to TRBD2 covers 7 bases. The CDR3 spans 15 residues. CDR1 and CDR2 from the germline V gene are SNHLY and FYNNEI. V lost 4 bases, J lost 2 bases, and 5 bases stayed unmatched. CDR3 residues: CASSVGLAAYNEQFF. CDR3 nucleotides: TGTGCCAGCAGTGTTGGTCTAGCGGCCTACAATGAGCAGTTCTTC.

The rearrangement joins TRBV6-1 to TRBJ2-2; 8 bases fit TRBD1. With V trimmed by 6 bases and J by 4 bases, 4 bases remained unmatched. The CDR3 extends over 14 amino acids. Germline values: CDR1 MNHNS, CDR2 SASEGT. The CDR3 DNA reads as TGTGCCAGCAGAAGGACAGGGAGCACCGGGGAGCTGTTTTTT. Translated, it gives CASRRTGSTGELFF.

This rearrangement joins TRBV29-1 to TRBJ1-5, with D possibly being TRBD1 (6 bases). From germline, CDR1 is SQVTM and CDR2 ANQGSEA. The CDR3 consists of 13 residues. V was trimmed by 5 bases and J by 7 bases, leaving 15 bases between them. The CDR3 protein is CSVIGGAGQPQHF. In nucleotides, the CDR3 is TGCAGCGTTATTGGGGGCGCGGGGCAGCCCCAGCATTTT.

The rearrangement uses TRBV9 and TRBJ2-3, with D possibly being TRBD1 (8 bases). CDR1 is SGDLS and CDR2 is YYNGEE in the germline V gene. Trimming pared 0 bases from V and 1 base from J, leaving 12 bases between. The CDR3 contains 16 residues. The CDR3 DNA reads as TGTGCCAGCAGCGTAGTAACAGGGGGGGGCACAGATACGCAGTATTTT. Its protein is CASSVVTGGGTDTQYF.

The CDR3 protein is CASSPLAGVLDTQYF. CDR3 in DNA: TGTGCCAGCAGTCCCCTAGCGGGAGTGTTAGATACGCAGTATTTT. The chain combines TRBV6-6 with TRBJ2-3; 10 bases agree with TRBD2. This CDR3 has 15 residues. Unmatched junction bases numbered 7, after V lost 5 bases and J lost 5 bases. Germline CDR1 is MNHNY and CDR2 is SVGAGI (reference sequence).

The chain carries TRBV7-3 and TRBJ2-3, with 7 bases identical to TRBD1. The V gene end was trimmed by 6 bases and the J gene end by 6 bases; junction bases not matched to a gene: 15. The CDR3 is made up of 16 amino acids. Germline V lookup: CDR1 SGHTA, CDR2 FQGTGA. CDR3 sequence (DNA): TGTGCCAGCAGTCTTCCGGGACAGAAGGGGTCGGATACGCAGTATTTT. It is translated as CASSLPGQKGSDTQYF.

The table lists this clone with a count of one. CDR3 sequence reads: CASSNHRGRTDEQYF. The CDR3 DNA reads as TGTGCCAGCAGCAACCACAGGGGGCGCACAGACGAGCAGTACTTC. The chain recombines TRBV21-1 with TRBJ2-7; the D call TRBD1 from the table was never checked on the DNA. TRBV21-1 is designated a pseudogene. This CDR3 region has 15 residues.

V usage is TRBV5-1 and J usage is TRBJ2-7; TRBD1 matches 8 bases. V lost 4 bases and J lost 3; bases outside the gene matches: 15. This CDR3 region has 17 residues. CDR1 and CDR2 (germline): SGHRS, YFSETQ. CDR3 nucleotide sequence: TGCGCCAGCAGCGTCGTGCTTGCGGACAGGGAAGACTACGAGCAGTACTTC. Translating it yields CASSVVLADREDYEQYF. Complete variable domain (other parts from reference TRBV5-1 and TRBJ2-7): KAGVTQTPRYLIKTRGQQVTLSCSPISGHRSVSWYQQTPGQGLQFLFEYFSETQRNKGNFPGRFSGRQFSNSRSEMNVSTLELGDSALYLCASSVVLADREDYEQYFGPGTRLTVT.

This clone was detected only once. The chain has TRBV11-3 and TRBJ1-2; TRBD1 agrees at 8 bases. CDR1 SGHNT and CDR2 YENEEA come from the germline V gene. The CDR3 consists of 16 residues. V lost 5 bases to trimming and J lost 4 bases; unmatched junction nucleotides: 12. The CDR3, as DNA: TGTGCCAGCAGCGTAGTCGGAGGGACAGGATTCTATGGCTACACCTTC. Residues: CASSVVGGTGFYGYTF.

The CDR3 sequence is CASSSVGSPRAEAFF. CDR3 in DNA: TGTGCCAGCAGTTCGGTTGGTAGTCCAAGGGCTGAAGCTTTCTTT. The rearrangement uses TRBV6-6 and TRBJ1-1; D ambiguous. Trimming left V 4 bases short and J 6 bases short, with 18 bases between. There are 15 residues in the CDR3. Germline V gene lookup returns CDR1 MNHNY and CDR2 SVGAGI (reference sequence).

The chain recombines TRBV11-3 with TRBJ2-4; D gene ambiguous. The CDR3 extends over 15 amino acids. Deletions cut 5 bases from V and 0 bases from J, with 11 bases between. Germline CDR1 SGHNT, CDR2 YENEEA. CDR3: CASSPFTSAKNIQYF. CDR3 nucleotides: TGTGCCAGCAGCCCGTTTACTTCAGCCAAAAACATTCAGTACTTC.

This clone has just a few counts. The chain employs TRBV19 and TRBJ1-1; perhaps TRBD1 as D (5 bases). The CDR3 contains 15 residues. Germline-derived CDR1 and CDR2 are LNHDA and SQIVND (reference sequence). Deletions cut 8 bases from V and 4 bases from J, with 20 bases between. The CDR3 reads CASARGGMMGTEAFF. In DNA, the CDR3 is TGTGCCAGTGCGAGGGGAGGGATGATGGGCACTGAAGCTTTCTTT.

The chain joins TRBV5-1 to TRBJ2-6; D is perhaps TRBD1 (6 bases). The CDR3 consists of 16 residues. V shed 3 bases and J shed 4 bases, with 14 bases lying between them. Germline assignment: CDR1 SGHRS and CDR2 YFSETQ. For the CDR3, the DNA is TGCGCCAGCAGCTCTCCGACAGGTTCCGGGGCCAACGTCCTGACTTTC. Translated, it gives CASSSPTGSGANVLTF.

V is TRBV21-1 and J is TRBJ2-5; TRBD1 is the table's D call, not checked against the DNA. TRBV21-1 is recorded as a pseudogene. The CDR3 has 15 residues. CDR3 nucleotides: TGTGCCAGCAGCAATATTGGGGGCGGAAAAGAGACCCAGTACTTC. Translating it yields CASSNIGGGKETQYF.

The table lists this clone with a few counts. V gene TRBV29-1 combines with J gene TRBJ1-5; D gene ambiguous. Germline-derived CDR1 and CDR2 are SQVTM and ANQGSEA. V lost 7 bases to trimming and J lost 4 bases, with 11 bases between them. The CDR3 has 12 amino acids. CDR3 nucleotides: TGCAGCGCCCAAAATGGGAATCAGCCCCAGCATTTT. Encoded protein: CSAQNGNQPQHF.

This clone has only one observation. The genes are TRBV21-1 and TRBJ1-1. TRBV21-1 is shown as a pseudogene. The CDR3 runs to 15 residues. The CDR3 nucleotides are TGTGCCAGCAGCAGCGAAGGACGAATAAACACTGAAGCTTTCTTT. This encodes CASSSEGRINTEAFF.

This chain connects TRBV9 to TRBJ1-5; D is uncertain. Trimming pared 7 bases from V and 4 bases from J, leaving 18 bases between. CDR3 size: 15 residues. In germline, CDR1 is SGDLS, CDR2 YYNGEE. The CDR3 nucleotides read TGTGCCAGCGCCAAAAACAGCAGGCCGAATCAGCCCCAGCATTTT. Its protein is CASAKNSRPNQPQHF.

The chain is built from TRBV11-3 and TRBJ2-5; 8 nucleotides line up with TRBD2. Trimming cost V 5 bases and J 4 bases; bases outside gene matches: 15. Germline V gene data show CDR1 as SGHNT and CDR2 as YENEEA. This CDR3 comprises 17 residues. The CDR3: CASSGRASGRGGETQYF. The DNA for the CDR3 is TGTGCCAGCAGCGGTCGGGCTAGCGGGCGTGGTGGAGAGACCCAGTACTTC.

This clone was counted a few times. The chain employs TRBV2 and TRBJ2-7; unclear D gene. The CDR3 covers 10 residues. Trimming took 8 bases from V and 2 from J, leaving 4 bases between them. Germline V CDR1 and CDR2: SNHLY, FYNNEI. This chain's CDR3 is CASSAYEQYF. Here the CDR3 DNA reads TGTGCCAGCTCCGCCTACGAGCAGTACTTC. Supplemented by reference TRBV2 and TRBJ2-7, the full variable domain reads EPEVTQTPSHQVTQMGQEVILRCVPISNHLYFYWYRQILGQKVEFLVSFYNNEISEKSEIFDDQFSVERPDGSNFTLKIRSTKLEDSAMYFCASSAYEQYFGPGTRLTVT.

The V call is TRBV11-2, the J call TRBJ1-1, with TRBD1 matching 10 bases. This CDR3 has 14 amino acids. Germline CDR1 reads SGHAT; CDR2 reads FQNNGV. V lost 5 bases and J lost 6; bases outside the gene matches: 6. The CDR3 DNA is TGTGCCAGCAGCGAGGGACAGGGGATCTCTGAAGCTTTCTTT. Its protein is CASSEGQGISEAFF.